Listed here is a single TCR beta chain. What it recognizes is unknown. The sample originates from a study of monozygotic twins with inflammatory bowel disease. CDR1 is LGHNA, CDR2 YNFKEQ, per germline. This CDR3 comprises 15 residues. With roughly 16 and 10 cycles respectively, two nested PCRs were carried out on TCRalpha and TCRbeta cDNA. TCRdb re-analyzed the 5' RACE reads; it lists each CDR3 protein once, without DNA. Recorded here are under 200,000 distinct CDR3 sequences; the top ten clones represent 2.8%. Overall study findings and caveats: Distinction of different T cell subtypes was not possible. IBD patients shared fewer clonotypes with others than healthy twins, especially with disease activity.

The gene calls are TRBV4-2 and TRBJ2-5; as DNA is missing, the TRBD2 call by TCRdb cannot be tested. Sequencing was done on a sample of blood. This clonotype originated in a human donor with ulcerative colitis or Crohn's disease, or a healthy co-twin of an affected twin (not recorded which). This CDR3 reads CASSQGLAGQETQYF.